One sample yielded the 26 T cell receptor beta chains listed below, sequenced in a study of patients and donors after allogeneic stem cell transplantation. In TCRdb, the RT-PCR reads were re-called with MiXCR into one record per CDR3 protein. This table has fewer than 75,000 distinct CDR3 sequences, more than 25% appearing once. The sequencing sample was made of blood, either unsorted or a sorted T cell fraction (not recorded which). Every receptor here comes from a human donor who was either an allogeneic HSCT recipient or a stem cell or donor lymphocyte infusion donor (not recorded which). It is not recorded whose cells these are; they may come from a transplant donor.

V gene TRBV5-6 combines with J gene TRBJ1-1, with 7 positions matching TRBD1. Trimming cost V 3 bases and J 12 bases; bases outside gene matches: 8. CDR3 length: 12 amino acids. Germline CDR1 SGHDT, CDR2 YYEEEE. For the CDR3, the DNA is TGTGCCAGCAGCTCCCCGACAGGGACGACTTTCTTT. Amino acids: CASSSPTGTTFF.

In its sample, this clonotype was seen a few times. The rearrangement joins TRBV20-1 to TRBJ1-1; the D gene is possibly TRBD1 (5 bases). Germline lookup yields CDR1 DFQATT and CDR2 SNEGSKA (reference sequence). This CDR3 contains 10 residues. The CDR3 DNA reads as TGCAGAGTAGGGGACACTGAAGCTTTCTTT. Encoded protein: CRVGDTEAFF.

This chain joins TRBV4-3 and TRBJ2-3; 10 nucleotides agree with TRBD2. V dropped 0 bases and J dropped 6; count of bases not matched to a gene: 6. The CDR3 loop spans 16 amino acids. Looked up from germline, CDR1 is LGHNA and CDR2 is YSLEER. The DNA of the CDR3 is TGCGCCAGCAGCCAAGAGTTAGCGGGAGGCCCCGATACGCAGTATTTT. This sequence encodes CASSQELAGGPDTQYF.

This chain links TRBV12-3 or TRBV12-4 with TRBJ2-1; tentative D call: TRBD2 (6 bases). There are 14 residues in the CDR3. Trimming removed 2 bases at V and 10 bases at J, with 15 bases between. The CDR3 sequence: CASSLRRDFGEQFF. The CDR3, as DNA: TGTGCCAGCAGTTTAAGGCGGGACTTTGGGGAGCAGTTCTTC.

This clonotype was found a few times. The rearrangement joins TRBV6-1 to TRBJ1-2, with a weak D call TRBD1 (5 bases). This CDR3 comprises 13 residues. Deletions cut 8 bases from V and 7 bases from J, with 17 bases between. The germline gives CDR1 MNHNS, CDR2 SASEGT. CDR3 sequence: CASETQGATGYTF. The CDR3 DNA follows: TGTGCCAGCGAAACTCAGGGAGCTACTGGCTACACCTTC.

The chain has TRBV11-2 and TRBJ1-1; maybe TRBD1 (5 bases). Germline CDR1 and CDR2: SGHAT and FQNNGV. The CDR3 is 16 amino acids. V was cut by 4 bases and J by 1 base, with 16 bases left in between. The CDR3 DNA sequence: TGTGCCAGCAGCTGGGTGGGGGTTAGGGGGAACACTGAAGCTTTCTTT. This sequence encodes CASSWVGVRGNTEAFF.

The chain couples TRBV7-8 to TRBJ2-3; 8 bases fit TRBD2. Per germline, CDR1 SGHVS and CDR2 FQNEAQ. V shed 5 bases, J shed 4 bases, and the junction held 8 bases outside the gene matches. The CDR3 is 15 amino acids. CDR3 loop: CASSLWAGGSDTQYF. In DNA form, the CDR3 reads TGTGCCAGCAGCCTCTGGGCGGGGGGCTCAGATACGCAGTATTTT.

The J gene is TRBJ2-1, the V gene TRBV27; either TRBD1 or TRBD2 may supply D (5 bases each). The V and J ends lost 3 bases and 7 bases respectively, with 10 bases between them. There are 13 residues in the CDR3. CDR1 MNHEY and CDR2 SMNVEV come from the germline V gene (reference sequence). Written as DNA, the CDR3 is TGTGCCAGCAGTTTTGGGGGATTGAATGAGCAGTTCTTC. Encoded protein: CASSFGGLNEQFF.

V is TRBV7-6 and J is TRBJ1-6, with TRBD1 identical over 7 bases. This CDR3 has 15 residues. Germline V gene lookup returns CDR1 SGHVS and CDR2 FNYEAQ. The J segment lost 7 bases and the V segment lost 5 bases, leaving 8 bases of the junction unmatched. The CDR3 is CASSREGARNSPLHF. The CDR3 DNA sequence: TGTGCCAGCAGCCGCGAGGGGGCTAGGAATTCACCCCTCCACTTT. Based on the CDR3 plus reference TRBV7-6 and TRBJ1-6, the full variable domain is GAGVSQSPRYKVTKRGQDVALRCDPISGHVSLYWYRQALGQGPEFLTYFNYEAQQDKSGLPNDRFSAERPEGSISTLTIQRTEQRDSAMYRCASSREGARNSPLHFGNGTRLTVT.

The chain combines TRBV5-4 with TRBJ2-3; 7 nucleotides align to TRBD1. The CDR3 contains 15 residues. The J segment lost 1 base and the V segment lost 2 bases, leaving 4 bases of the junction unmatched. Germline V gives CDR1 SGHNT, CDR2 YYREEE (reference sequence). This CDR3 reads CASSFPGQGTDTQYF. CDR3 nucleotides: TGTGCCAGCAGCTTCCCTGGACAGGGCACAGATACGCAGTATTTT. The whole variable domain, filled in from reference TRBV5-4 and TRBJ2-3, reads ETGVTQSPTHLIKTRGQQVTLRCSSQSGHNTVSWYQQALGQGPQFIFQYYREEENGRGNFPPRFSGLQFPNYSSELNVNALELDDSALYLCASSFPGQGTDTQYFGPGTRLTVL.

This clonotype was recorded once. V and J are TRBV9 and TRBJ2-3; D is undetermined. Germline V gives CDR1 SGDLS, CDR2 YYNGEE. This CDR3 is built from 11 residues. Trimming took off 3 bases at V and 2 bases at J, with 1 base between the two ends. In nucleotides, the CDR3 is TGTGCCAGCAGCGCCACAGATACGCAGTATTTT. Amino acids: CASSATDTQYF.

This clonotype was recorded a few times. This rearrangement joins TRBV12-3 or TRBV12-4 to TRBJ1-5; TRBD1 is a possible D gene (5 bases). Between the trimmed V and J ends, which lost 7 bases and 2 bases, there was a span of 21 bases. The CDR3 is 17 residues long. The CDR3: CASNPGAALKGNQPQHF. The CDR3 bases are TGTGCCAGCAATCCTGGGGCAGCCCTGAAGGGCAATCAGCCCCAGCATTTT.

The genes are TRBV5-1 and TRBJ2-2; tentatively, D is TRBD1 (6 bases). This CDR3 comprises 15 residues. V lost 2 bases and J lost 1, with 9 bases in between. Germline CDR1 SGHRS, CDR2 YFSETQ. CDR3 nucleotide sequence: TGCGCCAGCAGCTTCCCGACAGGGAACACCGGGGAGCTGTTTTTT. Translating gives CASSFPTGNTGELFF.

The CDR3 bases are TGTGCCAGCAGTTTTGCGGGAGGCTCCTACAATGAGCAGTTCTTC. Its translation: CASSFAGGSYNEQFF. This chain connects TRBV12-3 or TRBV12-4 to TRBJ2-1; 8 bases are a match to TRBD2. CDR3 size: 15 residues. V lost 3 bases to trimming and J lost 0 bases; unmatched junction nucleotides: 1.

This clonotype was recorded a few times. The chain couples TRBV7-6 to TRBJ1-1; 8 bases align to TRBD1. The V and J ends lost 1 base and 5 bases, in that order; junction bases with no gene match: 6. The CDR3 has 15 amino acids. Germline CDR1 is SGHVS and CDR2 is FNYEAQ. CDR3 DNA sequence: TGTGCCAGCAGCTTAGGGGTCTGGGACAGGACTGAAGCTTTCTTT. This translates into CASSLGVWDRTEAFF.

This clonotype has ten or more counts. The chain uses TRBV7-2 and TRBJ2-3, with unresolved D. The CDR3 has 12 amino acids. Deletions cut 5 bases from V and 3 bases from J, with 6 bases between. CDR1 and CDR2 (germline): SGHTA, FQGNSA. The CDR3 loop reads CASSPRTDTQYF. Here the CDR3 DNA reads TGTGCCAGCAGCCCCCGGACAGATACGCAGTATTTT.

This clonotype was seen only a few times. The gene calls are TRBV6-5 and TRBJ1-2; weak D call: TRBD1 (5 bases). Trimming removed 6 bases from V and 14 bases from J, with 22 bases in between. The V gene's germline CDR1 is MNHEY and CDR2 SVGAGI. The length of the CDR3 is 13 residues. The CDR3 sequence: CASSFGAYPDKTF. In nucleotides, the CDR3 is TGTGCCAGCAGCTTCGGGGCGTATCCAGATAAGACCTTC.

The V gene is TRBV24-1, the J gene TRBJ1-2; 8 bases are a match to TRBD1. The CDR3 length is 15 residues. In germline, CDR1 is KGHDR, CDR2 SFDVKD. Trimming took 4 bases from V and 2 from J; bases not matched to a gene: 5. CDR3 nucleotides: TGTGCCACCAGTGACGCAACAGGGGGGAACTATGGCTACACCTTC. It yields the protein CATSDATGGNYGYTF.

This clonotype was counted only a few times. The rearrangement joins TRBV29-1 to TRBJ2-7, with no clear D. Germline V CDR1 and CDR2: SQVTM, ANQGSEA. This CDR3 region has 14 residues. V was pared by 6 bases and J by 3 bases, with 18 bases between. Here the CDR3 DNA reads TGCAGCGTCCAAAGCCCCGCTACTCTCTACGAGCAGTACTTC. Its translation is CSVQSPATLYEQYF.

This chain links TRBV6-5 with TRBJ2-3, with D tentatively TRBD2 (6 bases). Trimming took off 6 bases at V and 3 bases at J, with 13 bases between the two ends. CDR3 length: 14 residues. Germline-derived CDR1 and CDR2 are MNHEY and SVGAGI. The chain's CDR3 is CASRGTYATDTQYF. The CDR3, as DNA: TGTGCCAGCAGGGGGACTTACGCGACAGATACGCAGTATTTT.

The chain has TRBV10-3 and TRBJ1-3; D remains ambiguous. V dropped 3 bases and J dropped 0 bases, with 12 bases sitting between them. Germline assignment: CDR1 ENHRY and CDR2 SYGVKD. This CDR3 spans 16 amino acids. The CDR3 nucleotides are TGTGCCATCAGTGATGTCGGGCCACGCTCTGGAAACACCATATATTTT. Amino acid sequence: CAISDVGPRSGNTIYF.

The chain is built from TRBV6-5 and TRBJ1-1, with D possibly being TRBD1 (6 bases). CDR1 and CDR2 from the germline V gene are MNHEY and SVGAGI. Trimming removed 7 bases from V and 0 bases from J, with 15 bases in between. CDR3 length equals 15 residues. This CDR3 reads CASITGPGMNTEAFF. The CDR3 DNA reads TGTGCCAGCATTACAGGGCCTGGGATGAACACTGAAGCTTTCTTT.

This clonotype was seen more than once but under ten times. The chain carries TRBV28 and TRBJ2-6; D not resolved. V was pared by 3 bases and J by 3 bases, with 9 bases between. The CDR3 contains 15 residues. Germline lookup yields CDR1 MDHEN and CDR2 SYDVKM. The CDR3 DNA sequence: TGTGCCAGCAGTTTCTATGGAAGTGGGGCCAACGTCCTGACTTTC. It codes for CASSFYGSGANVLTF.

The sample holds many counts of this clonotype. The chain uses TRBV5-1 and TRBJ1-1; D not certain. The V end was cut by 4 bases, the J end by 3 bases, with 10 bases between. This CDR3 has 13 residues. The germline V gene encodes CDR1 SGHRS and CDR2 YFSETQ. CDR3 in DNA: TGCGCCAGCAGCCTCAATGGGGACACTGAAGCTTTCTTT. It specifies CASSLNGDTEAFF.

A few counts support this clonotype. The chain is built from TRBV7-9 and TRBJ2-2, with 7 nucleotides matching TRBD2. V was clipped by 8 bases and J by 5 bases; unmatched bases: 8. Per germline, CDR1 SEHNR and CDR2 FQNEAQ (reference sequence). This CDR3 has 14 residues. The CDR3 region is CASLTGGWTGELFF. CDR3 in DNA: TGTGCCAGCTTAACGGGAGGATGGACCGGGGAGCTGTTTTTT.

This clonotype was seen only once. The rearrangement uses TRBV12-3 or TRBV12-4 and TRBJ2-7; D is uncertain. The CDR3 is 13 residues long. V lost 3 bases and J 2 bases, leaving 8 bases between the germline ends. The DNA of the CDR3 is TGTGCCAGCAGTTTGAACCCAACCTACGAGCAGTACTTC. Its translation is CASSLNPTYEQYF.